Below, 11 T cell receptor beta chains from the same sample are listed, as sequenced in a study of siplizumab effects on memory and regulatory T cells. The protocol was immunoSEQ multiplex PCR, while the TCRdb copy is restricted to in-frame clones and leaves out a portion. The sample holds approximately 97,000 clones; roughly 92% are singletons and the top ten take 1.1%. Specimen: CD4+ T cells sorted from blood. The receptor source for this set is a human donor in good health.

A remark on this clone: This same CDR3 is encoded by further DNA sequences in the sample. This rearrangement joins TRBV19 to TRBJ1-5; D unclear. Trimming shortened V by 6 bases and J by 2 bases, and 8 bases separated the two germline ends. This CDR3 has 13 amino acids. The V gene's germline CDR1 is LNHDA and CDR2 SQIVND (reference sequence). The CDR3 coding sequence is TGTGCCAGTAGCACCCACGGCAATCAGCCCCAGCATTTT. This sequence encodes CASSTHGNQPQHF.

The chain carries TRBV18 and TRBJ1-3; no definite D call. V was cut by 0 bases and J by 0 bases, with 6 bases left in between. The V gene's germline CDR1 is KGHSH and CDR2 LQKENI. The CDR3 spans 15 residues. CDR3 residues: CASSPPVGSGNTIYF. CDR3 nucleotide sequence: TGTGCCAGCTCACCACCGGTGGGCTCTGGAAACACCATATATTTT.

The chain links TRBV2 to TRBJ1-4; D not certain. Germline V gene data show CDR1 as SNHLY and CDR2 as FYNNEI. Trimming removed 8 bases at V and 8 bases at J, with 18 bases between. The CDR3 has 14 residues. The CDR3 region is CASRVLLGGEKLFF. CDR3 in DNA: TGTGCCAGCCGGGTCCTATTAGGAGGGGAAAAACTGTTTTTT.

This chain links TRBV4-2 with TRBJ2-3, with D tentatively TRBD2 (5 bases). V was cut by 7 bases and J by 4 bases, with 12 bases left in between. The germline V gene encodes CDR1 LGHNA and CDR2 YNFKEQ. This CDR3 is 13 amino acids long. In DNA, the CDR3 is TGTGCCAGCACCAGCGGTGGTTCAGATACGCAGTATTTT. Its protein is CASTSGGSDTQYF.

This clone came up once. This chain joins TRBV11-2 and TRBJ2-6; D gene uncertain. This CDR3 spans 15 amino acids. The germline V gene has CDR1 SGHAT and CDR2 FQNNGV. Between the trimmed V and J ends, which lost 2 bases and 0 bases, there was a span of 5 bases. The CDR3 bases are TGTGCCAGCAGCTTACAAGGCTCTGGGGCCAACGTCCTGACTTTC. This sequence encodes CASSLQGSGANVLTF.

This chain uses TRBV19 with TRBJ2-2, with D unclear. Trimming removed 7 bases at V and 1 base at J, with 16 bases between. Looked up from germline, CDR1 is LNHDA and CDR2 is SQIVND (reference sequence). The CDR3 length is 16 residues. CDR3 residues: CASIHSRALNTGELFF. The CDR3 nucleotides read TGTGCCAGTATCCACTCCCGGGCATTGAACACCGGGGAGCTGTTTTTT.

This sequence joins TRBV11-2 and TRBJ1-4, with D possibly being TRBD1 (6 bases). V lost 4 bases and J 4 bases, leaving 10 bases between the germline ends. Germline CDR1 is SGHAT and CDR2 is FQNNGV. The CDR3 length is 14 residues. CDR3 amino acids: CASSSGQFNEKLFF. Here the CDR3 DNA reads TGTGCCAGCAGCTCCGGACAGTTTAATGAAAAACTGTTTTTT. The whole variable domain, remainder taken from reference TRBV11-2 and TRBJ1-4, is EAGVAQSPRYKIIEKRQSVAFWCNPISGHATLYWYQQILGQGPKLLIQFQNNGVVDDSQLPKDRFSAERLKGVDSTLKIQPAKLEDSAVYLCASSSGQFNEKLFFGSGTQLSVL.

To note about this clone: Within the sample, other DNA sequences also encode this same CDR3. The chain joins TRBV18 to TRBJ1-2, with D tentatively TRBD1 (6 bases). Germline V gives CDR1 KGHSH, CDR2 LQKENI. The germline V and J ends were trimmed by 3 bases and 0 bases, with 14 bases remaining between them. This CDR3 comprises 16 residues. CDR3 protein: CASSPGTGFSNYGYTF. DNA of the CDR3: TGTGCCAGCTCACCTGGTACAGGGTTCTCTAACTATGGCTACACCTTC.

The chain combines TRBV11-1 with TRBJ2-5; 7 positions agree with TRBD1. In germline, CDR1 is SGHAT, CDR2 FQDESV (reference sequence). The CDR3 is 16 amino acids. The junction had 9 bases not matched to a gene; V was cut back by 5 bases and J by 0 bases. CDR3 in amino acids: CASSPQTGFYQETQYF. The CDR3 DNA reads as TGTGCCAGCAGCCCTCAGACAGGGTTTTACCAAGAGACCCAGTACTTC. The full variable domain, with the rest looked up from reference TRBV11-1 and TRBJ2-5, is EAEVAQSPRYKITEKSQAVAFWCDPISGHATLYWYRQILGQGPELLVQFQDESVVDDSQLPKDRFSAERLKGVDSTLKIQPAELGDSAMYLCASSPQTGFYQETQYFGPGTRLLVL.

This chain uses TRBV6-6 with TRBJ2-7; D gene uncertain. The CDR3 is 12 residues long. Germline CDR1 reads MNHNY; CDR2 reads SVGAGI (reference sequence). V lost 0 bases, J lost 11 bases, and 11 bases lay in between. Here the CDR3 reads CASSYSGPSEYF. Here the CDR3 DNA reads TGTGCCAGCAGTTACTCAGGGCCGAGTGAGTACTTC.

The genes are TRBV7-9 and TRBJ2-5; D gene ambiguous. CDR1 SEHNR and CDR2 FQNEAQ come from the germline V gene (reference sequence). With 2 bases removed from V and 7 bases from J, the gap between germline ends came to 11 bases. The CDR3 runs 13 residues. Here the CDR3 reads CASSLFSDTTQYF. The CDR3 region has the DNA TGTGCCAGCAGCTTATTCTCTGATACGACCCAGTACTTC.